A single sample gave rise to the 2 T cell receptor beta chains below, sequenced in a study of response to subunit inactivated influenza vaccine listed by TCRdb under 2018. The library came from RT-PCR. Sequencing took place on an Illumina HiSeq 2500. TCRdb reanalyzed the raw reads on its own, using fastp at Q25 for trimming and MiXCR for clone calling, and kept in-frame beta chains. Each record represents a unique CDR3 protein, reported with the most common genes and DNA among its rows. The sample table records a few hundred thousand distinct CDR3 sequences; 21% of these occur just once. The ten largest clonotypes hold 10% to 13% of the sample. The source material was PBMCs from blood, sampled 21 months after vaccination. The receptors derive from a man in his fifties or sixties who received an inactivated influenza vaccine. Donor details come from another sample of the same person, matched by shared clones.

In DNA, the CDR3 is TGCAGTGCTAGTATTTTTGCCCACACCGGGGAGCTGTTTTTT. Protein sequence: CSASIFAHTGELFF. The rearrangement uses TRBV20-1 and TRBJ2-2; D unclear. From germline, CDR1 is DFQATT and CDR2 SNEGSKA (reference sequence). Trimming removed 3 bases from V and 3 bases from J, with 11 bases in between. This CDR3 is 14 amino acids long.

There are a few counts of this clonotype. The chain recombines TRBV4-1 with TRBJ1-4; tentative D call: TRBD1 (6 bases). Germline V gene lookup returns CDR1 MGHRA and CDR2 YSYEKL. CDR3 length: 16 residues. Deletions cut 1 base from V and 1 base from J, with 10 bases between. For the CDR3, the DNA is TGCGCCAGCAGCCAAGGCCAGGGGAGAACTAATGAAAAACTGTTTTTT. It codes for CASSQGQGRTNEKLFF.